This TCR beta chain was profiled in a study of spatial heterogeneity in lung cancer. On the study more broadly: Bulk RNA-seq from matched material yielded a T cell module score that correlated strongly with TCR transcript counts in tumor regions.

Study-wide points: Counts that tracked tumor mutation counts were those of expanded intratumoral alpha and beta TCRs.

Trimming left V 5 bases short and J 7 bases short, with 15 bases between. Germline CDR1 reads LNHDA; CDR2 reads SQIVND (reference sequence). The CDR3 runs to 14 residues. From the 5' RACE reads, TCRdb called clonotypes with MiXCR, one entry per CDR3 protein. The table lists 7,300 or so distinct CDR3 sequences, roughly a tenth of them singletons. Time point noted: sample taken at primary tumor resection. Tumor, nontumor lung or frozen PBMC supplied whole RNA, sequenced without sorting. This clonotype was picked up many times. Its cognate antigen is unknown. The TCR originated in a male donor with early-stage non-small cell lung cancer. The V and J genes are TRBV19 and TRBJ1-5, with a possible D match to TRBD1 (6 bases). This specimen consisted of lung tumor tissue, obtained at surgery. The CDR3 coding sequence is TGTGCCAGTAGTCCAAAGGGGGGATGGCAGCCCCAGCATTTT. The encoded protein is CASSPKGGWQPQHF.